This T cell receptor (beta chain) is drawn from a study of T-cell memory formation after mild COVID-19 (dated by TCRdb to about 2021). Regarding the complete study: TCR sequence clusters from the two donors were found to be largely donor specific. Longitudinal TCRalpha and TCRbeta repertoire sequencing tracked T-cell clones expanding and contracting after mild COVID-19 in a couple of donors. Two young, previously healthy adult volunteers made up the cohort, one male and one female.

Instrument used: Illumina NovaSeq 6000. TCRalpha and TCRbeta cDNA libraries were constructed by 5'RACE with constant-segment primers, with sample barcodes and unique molecular identifiers being introduced. Trizol reagent was used to extract RNA from every sample. Libraries were amplified in two PCR steps, with a second sample barcode and Illumina TruSeq adapters added in the second step. Libraries were sequenced on an Illumina NovaSeq with 2 x 150 bp paired-end reads. Turning to the authors' computational methods: Reads were demultiplexed and collapsed into UMI-guided consensus sequences with migec v1.2.7. Using mixcr v2.1.11, UMI consensuses were aligned to TRA and TRB V and J templates and then assembled into clonotypes. A clonotype was counted as expanded or contracted only when both edgeR and NoisET called the clonotype significant, with the noise models trained on biological replicates. edgeR calls used a false discovery rate-adjusted p below 0.01 and a log2 fold-change threshold of 1. PCA with hierarchical clustering of max-normalized trajectories of the 1000 most abundant clonotypes was used as exploratory dynamics analysis. Each responding clone was given a CD4 or CD8 phenotype based on the CD4+ and CD8+ repertoires, which had been sequenced separately. TCRdb's own reprocessing of the public reads used fastp at Q25 and MiXCR and kept productive beta chains. Each CDR3 protein appears once, grouped with its most common genes and DNA. TCRdb's processing, not the authors', yielded these V and J calls. Within this sample are 250,000 to 400,000 distinct CDR3 sequences, with 14% of them counted one time only. Roughly a fifth of the sample comes from the top ten.

Notes on this clonotype: Its antigen is still unknown. Per-base qualities were not stored, and no clone one base away is much larger.

At the junction V is shortened by 0 bases and J by 14 bases; bases outside the gene matches: 8. The CDR3 holds 13 amino acids from the cysteine to the phenylalanine. Only CDR3 DNA is held: 39 bases, read in frame from base 1. CDR1 and CDR2 are read off the germline V gene (reference sequence) as GTSNPN and SVGIG. Ficoll-Paque density gradient centrifugation was used to isolate PBMCs. Results the study describes overall, beyond this receptor: Only a couple of mild cases were covered by the study, and larger cohorts that include severe cases with pre-infection samples were considered necessary. Clones contracting from day 15 to 85 had balanced CD4/CD8 phenotypes, while a second wave expanding from day 15 to 37 was biased towards CD4+. Contracting CD4+ clones were found mainly in CM and EM memory subsets, while CD8+ clones were enriched in EMRA. Some responding clones were detected in pre-infection memory, suggesting pre-existing cross-reactive memory T cells joined the SARS-CoV-2 response. SARS-CoV-2 specificity was not confirmed for the second-wave clones peaking on day 37.

The specimen was PBMCs or a T cell subset sorted from them (not recorded which). Recombination linked TRBV30 to TRBJ1-4, and 8 bases in between align with TRBD1. This TCR was recovered from a man aged 18-30 years who had mild COVID-19 (a few samples of this study predate the infection). The sample titles of this study are shuffled in the database, so cell type and time point are left out; the donor was told from shared clones. The DNA reads TGTGCCTGGAGTGTACAATTTACAGGGGGGCTGTTTTTT. Its product reads: CAWSVQFTGGLFF.